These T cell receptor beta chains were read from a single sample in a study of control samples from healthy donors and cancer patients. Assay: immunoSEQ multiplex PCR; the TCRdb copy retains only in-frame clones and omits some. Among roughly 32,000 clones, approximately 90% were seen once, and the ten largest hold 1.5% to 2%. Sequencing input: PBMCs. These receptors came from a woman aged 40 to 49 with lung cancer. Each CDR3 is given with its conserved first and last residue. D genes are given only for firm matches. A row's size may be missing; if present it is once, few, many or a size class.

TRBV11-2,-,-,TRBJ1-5,CASSLDRVKGPQHF,TGTGCCAGCAGCTTAGACAGGGTAAAGGGGCCCCAGCATTTT
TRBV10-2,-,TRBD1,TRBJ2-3,CASGKSRDRATDTQYF,TGCGCCAGCGGGAAGAGCCGGGACAGGGCTACAGATACGCAGTATTTT
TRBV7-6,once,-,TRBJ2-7,CASSLGGAGIHEQYF,TGTGCCAGCAGCTTGGGGGGGGCAGGGATTCACGAGCAGTACTTC
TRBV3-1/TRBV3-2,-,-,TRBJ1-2,CASRGGAGGYTF,TGTGCCAGCAGGGGGGGGGCTGGAGGCTACACCTTC
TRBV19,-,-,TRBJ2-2,CASSQPTGELFF,TGTGCCAGTAGCCAGCCCACCGGGGAGCTGTTTTTT
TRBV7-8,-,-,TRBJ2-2,CASSLRSFRPGELFF,TGTGCCAGCAGCTTGAGAAGTTTCCGCCCCGGGGAGCTGTTTTTT
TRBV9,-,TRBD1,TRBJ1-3,CASSTGAGGGNTIYF,TGTGCCAGCAGCACAGGGGCCGGCGGTGGAAACACCATATATTTT
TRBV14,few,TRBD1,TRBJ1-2,CASSQEVGQGVGGYTF,TGTGCCAGCAGCCAAGAGGTGGGACAGGGGGTAGGCGGCTACACCTTC
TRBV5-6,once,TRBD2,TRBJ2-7,CASSFGEGYEQYF,TGTGCCAGCAGCTTCGGGGAGGGCTACGAGCAGTACTTC
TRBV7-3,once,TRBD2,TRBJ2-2,CASSPYGGASAGELFF,TGTGCCAGCAGCCCCTACGGGGGGGCCTCGGCCGGGGAGCTGTTTTTT
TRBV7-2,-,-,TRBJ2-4,CASSSQSGEGVIQYF,TGTGCCAGCAGCTCGCAATCGGGGGAAGGAGTCATTCAGTACTTC
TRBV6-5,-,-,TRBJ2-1,CASIPTVNGNEQFF,TGTGCCAGCATACCGACGGTGAATGGCAATGAGCAGTTCTTC
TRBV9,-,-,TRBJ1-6,CASSLSSGAGSPLHF,TGTGCCAGCAGCCTCTCCTCAGGGGCAGGTTCACCCCTCCACTTT
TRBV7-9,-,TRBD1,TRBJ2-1,CASSSGGDEQFF,TGTGCCAGCAGTTCAGGGGGAGATGAGCAGTTCTTC
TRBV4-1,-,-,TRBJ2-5,CASSQQRGQETQYF,TGCGCCAGCAGCCAACAGAGAGGGCAAGAGACCCAGTACTTC
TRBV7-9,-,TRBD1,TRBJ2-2,CASSAVGQANTGELFF,TGTGCCAGCAGCGCTGTGGGACAGGCGAACACCGGGGAGCTGTTTTTT
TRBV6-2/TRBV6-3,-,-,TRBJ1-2,CASSSAPGAYGYTF,TGTGCCAGTAGTTCAGCCCCAGGGGCCTATGGCTACACCTTC
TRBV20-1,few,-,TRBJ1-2,CSAIEGRSYGYTF,TGCAGTGCTATTGAGGGCAGATCTTACGGCTACACCTTC
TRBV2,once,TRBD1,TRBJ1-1,CACGQGGTEAFF,TGTGCCTGTGGACAGGGTGGAACTGAAGCTTTCTTT
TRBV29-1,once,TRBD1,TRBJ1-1,CSVPGQGAEAFF,TGCAGCGTCCCCGGACAGGGAGCTGAAGCTTTCTTT
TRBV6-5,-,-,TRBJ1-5,CASTDREYQPQHF,TGTGCCAGCACAGACCGGGAATATCAGCCCCAGCATTTT
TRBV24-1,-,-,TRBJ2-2,CATRKANTGELFF,TGTGCCACCAGGAAGGCTAACACCGGGGAGCTGTTTTTT
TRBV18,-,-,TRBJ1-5,CASSPAGGNQPQHF,TGTGCCAGCTCACCAGCCGGGGGAAATCAGCCCCAGCATTTT
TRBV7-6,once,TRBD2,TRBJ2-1,CASSLPSGSYNEQFF,TGTGCCAGCAGCTTGCCTAGCGGCTCCTACAATGAGCAATTCTTC
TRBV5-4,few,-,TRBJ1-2,CASSSSGGGRYGYTF,TGTGCCAGCAGTTCCTCGGGGGGGGGCCGGTATGGCTACACCTTC
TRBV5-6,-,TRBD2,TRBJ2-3,CASSLGLDIPTQYF,TGTGCCAGCAGCCTGGGACTAGATATCCCAACGCAGTATTTT
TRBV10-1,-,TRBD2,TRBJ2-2,CASSPGGAGGELFF,TGCGCCAGCAGTCCGGGGGGGGCTGGAGGGGAGCTGTTTTTT
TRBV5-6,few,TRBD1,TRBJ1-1,CASSFRDRGLGTEAFF,TGTGCCAGCAGCTTCCGGGACAGGGGCTTGGGCACTGAAGCTTTCTTT
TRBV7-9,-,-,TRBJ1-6,CASSFGGNSPLHF,TGTGCCAGCAGCTTCGGGGGTAATTCACCCCTCCACTTT
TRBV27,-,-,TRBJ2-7,CASSLTGGPFYEQYF,TGTGCCAGCAGTTTAACTGGGGGGCCCTTCTACGAGCAGTACTTC
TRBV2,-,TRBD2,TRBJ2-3,CASSEATGGPTDTQYF,TGTGCCAGCAGTGAAGCGACGGGGGGGCCGACAGATACGCAGTATTTT
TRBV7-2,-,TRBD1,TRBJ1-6,CASSWQGVDSPLHF,TGTGCCAGCAGCTGGCAGGGGGTGGATTCACCCCTCCACTTT
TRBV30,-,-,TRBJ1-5,CAWGRTNGGPQHF,TGTGCCTGGGGACGGACGAATGGAGGGCCCCAGCATTTT
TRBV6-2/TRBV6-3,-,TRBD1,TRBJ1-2,CASSYAGGGYGYTF,TGTGCCAGCAGTTATGCAGGGGGAGGCTATGGCTACACCTTC
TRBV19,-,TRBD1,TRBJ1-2,CASSVTGTGDGYTF,TGTGCCAGTAGTGTCACCGGGACAGGGGATGGCTACACCTTC
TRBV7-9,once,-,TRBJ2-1,CVSSPRTAQHEQFF,TGTGTCAGCAGCCCGCGGACCGCCCAGCATGAGCAGTTCTTC
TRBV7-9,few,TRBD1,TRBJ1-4,CASSSPPDRGGRTNEKLFF,TGTGCCAGCAGCTCACCCCCGGACAGGGGAGGTAGGACTAATGAAAAACTGTTTTTT
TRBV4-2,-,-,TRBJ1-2,CASSQTGIYGYTF,TGTGCCAGCAGCCAAACGGGAATCTATGGCTACACCTTC
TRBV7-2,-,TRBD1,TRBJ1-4,CASSIPQGASNEKLFF,TGTGCCAGCAGTATTCCGCAGGGGGCTTCTAATGAAAAACTGTTTTTT
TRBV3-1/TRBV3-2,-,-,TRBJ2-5,CASSQLWRCGGQETQYF,TGTGCCAGCAGCCAACTGTGGAGGTGTGGAGGCCAAGAGACCCAGTACTTC
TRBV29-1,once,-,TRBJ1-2,CSVDTHGYTF,TGCAGCGTTGACACCCATGGCTACACCTTC
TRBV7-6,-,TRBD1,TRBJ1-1,CASSYTGAGNTEAFF,TGTGCCAGCAGCTATACAGGGGCTGGGAACACTGAAGCTTTCTTT
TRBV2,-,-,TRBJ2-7,CASNEDRTAYEQYF,TGTGCCAGTAACGAAGACAGGACCGCCTACGAGCAGTACTTC
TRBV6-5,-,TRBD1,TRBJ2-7,CASGLGTGGEEQYF,TGTGCCAGCGGATTGGGGACAGGGGGTGAAGAGCAGTACTTC
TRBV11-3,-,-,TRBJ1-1,CASSLDEGKNTEAFF,TGTGCCAGCAGCTTAGATGAGGGGAAAAACACTGAAGCTTTCTTT
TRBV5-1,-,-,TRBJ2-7,CASSLGGGEAYEQYF,TGCGCCAGCAGCTTGGGAGGCGGGGAAGCCTACGAGCAGTACTTC
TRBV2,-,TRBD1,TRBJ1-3,CASSEGQHSGNTIYF,TGTGCCAGCAGTGAGGGACAGCACTCTGGAAACACCATATATTTT
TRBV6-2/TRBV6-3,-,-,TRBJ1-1,CASSPGPLEAFF,TGTGCCAGCAGTCCGGGCCCCCTCGAAGCTTTCTTT
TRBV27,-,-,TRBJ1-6,CAVGVSGKYNSPLHF,TGTGCCGTGGGGGTTTCCGGTAAATATAATTCACCCCTCCACTTT
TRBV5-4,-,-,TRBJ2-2,CASSPGQNTGELFF,TGTGCCAGCAGCCCGGGACAGAACACCGGGGAGCTGTTTTTT
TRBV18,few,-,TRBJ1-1,CASSPRSRTVNTEAFF,TGTGCCAGCTCACCACGTAGCCGCACCGTCAACACTGAAGCTTTCTTT
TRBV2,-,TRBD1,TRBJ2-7,CASSENRGSEQYF,TGTGCCAGCAGTGAAAACAGGGGAAGCGAGCAGTACTTC
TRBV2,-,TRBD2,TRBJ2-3,CASSESGRGATDTQYF,TGTGCCAGCAGTGAGTCCGGGAGGGGGGCCACAGATACGCAGTATTTT
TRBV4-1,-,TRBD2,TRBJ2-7,CASRGGLGDEQYF,TGCGCCAGCCGCGGGGGGCTAGGGGACGAGCAGTACTTC
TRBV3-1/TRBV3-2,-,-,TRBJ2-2,CASSRVAGDFTGELFF,TGTGCCAGCAGCCGCGTCGCAGGGGACTTCACCGGGGAGCTGTTTTTT
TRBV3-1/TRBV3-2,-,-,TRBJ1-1,CASSQIQSNTEAFF,TGTGCCAGCAGCCAAATACAGTCGAACACTGAAGCTTTCTTT